A selection of T cell receptor beta chains follows, all from one sample in a study of OX40 agonist ivuxolimab in advanced cancers. Here immunoSEQ multiplex PCR was the method, and the copy in TCRdb shows in-frame clones only, minus some. The repertoire holds under 20,000 clones, with approximately 87% as singletons. Sequenced material: CD4+ or CD8+ T cells sorted from blood, taken in a trial of the OX40 agonist ivuxolimab. The receptors stem from an adult with an advanced solid tumor such as melanoma, head and neck, liver or kidney cancer. Both conserved end residues are part of each CDR3. Each record gives: J gene, clone size, D gene, V gene, CDR3 DNA, CDR3 protein. A D gene is named only where the DNA matches it firmly. A clone size is listed for some rows: how often the clone was seen (once, few, many), or a class if it is expanded.

J gene: TRBJ2-7; clone size: NA; D gene: TRBD1; V gene: TRBV20-1; CDR3 DNA: TGCAGTGCTCGTGGGACAGACAAACAGTACTTC; CDR3 protein: CSARGTDKQYF
J gene: TRBJ2-6; clone size: NA; D gene: NA; V gene: TRBV29-1; CDR3 DNA: TGCAGCGTTTTGTCAGGGACTGGGGCCAACGTCCTGACTTTC; CDR3 protein: CSVLSGTGANVLTF
J gene: TRBJ1-4; clone size: NA; D gene: NA; V gene: TRBV6-1; CDR3 DNA: TGTGCCACTGCCAGAGGGGCTAATGAAAAACTGTTTTTT; CDR3 protein: CATARGANEKLFF
J gene: TRBJ1-2; clone size: NA; D gene: NA; V gene: TRBV6-5; CDR3 DNA: TGTGCCAGCAGAATGACGGCGGGGGGTGGCTACACCTTC; CDR3 protein: CASRMTAGGGYTF
J gene: TRBJ1-1; clone size: NA; D gene: NA; V gene: TRBV5-4; CDR3 DNA: TGTGCCAGCAGGTTGCAGGGCGATGACACTGAAGCTTTCTTT; CDR3 protein: CASRLQGDDTEAFF
J gene: TRBJ1-1; clone size: few; D gene: NA; V gene: TRBV9; CDR3 DNA: TGTGCCAGCAGCGTAGCTCCCATGAACACTGAAGCTTTCTTT; CDR3 protein: CASSVAPMNTEAFF
J gene: TRBJ2-7; clone size: NA; D gene: NA; V gene: TRBV7-2; CDR3 DNA: TGTGCCAGCAGCTTAAATCTAGCCGGAGAGCAGTACTTC; CDR3 protein: CASSLNLAGEQYF
J gene: TRBJ2-3; clone size: NA; D gene: NA; V gene: TRBV6-1; CDR3 DNA: TGTGCCAGCAGTGAAGCGCTCGCGGGTAACACAGATACGCAGTATTTT; CDR3 protein: CASSEALAGNTDTQYF
J gene: TRBJ2-7; clone size: NA; D gene: NA; V gene: TRBV5-1; CDR3 DNA: TGCGCCAGCAGCTTTCTCTCAGGTTCCTACGAGCAGTACTTC; CDR3 protein: CASSFLSGSYEQYF
J gene: TRBJ2-5; clone size: NA; D gene: NA; V gene: TRBV7-9; CDR3 DNA: TGTGCCAGCAGCCCTACAGGGTCAGAGACCCAGTACTTC; CDR3 protein: CASSPTGSETQYF
J gene: TRBJ1-2; clone size: NA; D gene: TRBD1; V gene: TRBV6-5; CDR3 DNA: TGTGCCAGCAGAAAGACAGGGCCCTATGGCTACACCTTC; CDR3 protein: CASRKTGPYGYTF
J gene: TRBJ1-4; clone size: NA; D gene: TRBD1; V gene: TRBV19; CDR3 DNA: TGTGCCAGTACCCTCCGCCAGGGGGGTGAAAAACTGTTTTTT; CDR3 protein: CASTLRQGGEKLFF
J gene: TRBJ2-5; clone size: NA; D gene: TRBD2; V gene: TRBV4-1; CDR3 DNA: TGCGCCAGCAGCCAAGACCCTAGCGGGAGTAGGGGAGAGACCCAGTACTTC; CDR3 protein: CASSQDPSGSRGETQYF
J gene: TRBJ2-5; clone size: NA; D gene: NA; V gene: TRBV2; CDR3 DNA: TGTGCCAGCAGTGGAGACAGCCAAGAGACCCAGTACTTC; CDR3 protein: CASSGDSQETQYF
J gene: TRBJ2-1; clone size: NA; D gene: NA; V gene: TRBV13; CDR3 DNA: TGTGCCAGCAGCTTAGCGGGAACCTACAATGAGCAGTTCTTC; CDR3 protein: CASSLAGTYNEQFF
J gene: TRBJ1-3; clone size: NA; D gene: NA; V gene: TRBV5-4; CDR3 DNA: TGTGCCAGCAGCACACCGGGACTAGGAAACACCATATATTTT; CDR3 protein: CASSTPGLGNTIYF
J gene: TRBJ1-2; clone size: NA; D gene: NA; V gene: TRBV18; CDR3 DNA: TGTGCCAGCTCACCACAGGGAGGCTATGGCTACACCTTC; CDR3 protein: CASSPQGGYGYTF
J gene: TRBJ2-7; clone size: NA; D gene: NA; V gene: TRBV10-1; CDR3 DNA: TGCGCCAGCAGTGACGTGGGACCCCCCTACGAGCAGTACTTC; CDR3 protein: CASSDVGPPYEQYF
J gene: TRBJ2-5; clone size: few; D gene: NA; V gene: TRBV7-9; CDR3 DNA: TGTGCCAGCAGCTTCGGGAGTGCGACGGAGACCCAGTACTTC; CDR3 protein: CASSFGSATETQYF
J gene: TRBJ1-1; clone size: NA; D gene: NA; V gene: TRBV5-6; CDR3 DNA: TGTGCCAGCAGCTCCTACAGGTTCGGCGGGAACACTGAAGCTTTCTTT; CDR3 protein: CASSSYRFGGNTEAFF
J gene: TRBJ1-1; clone size: NA; D gene: NA; V gene: TRBV7-8; CDR3 DNA: TGTGCCAGCAGCTTAGGCGTCCAGCCGGAGAACACTGAAGCTTTCTTT; CDR3 protein: CASSLGVQPENTEAFF
J gene: TRBJ2-5; clone size: NA; D gene: NA; V gene: TRBV9; CDR3 DNA: TGTGCCAGCAGCGTAACCCCGGGGGCTGGTGTCGGTGAGACCCAGTACTTC; CDR3 protein: CASSVTPGAGVGETQYF
J gene: TRBJ2-1; clone size: NA; D gene: TRBD1; V gene: TRBV18; CDR3 DNA: TGTGCCAGCTCACCACCGGAGGACAGGGGCAATGAGCAGTTCTTC; CDR3 protein: CASSPPEDRGNEQFF
J gene: TRBJ1-1; clone size: NA; D gene: NA; V gene: TRBV5-1; CDR3 DNA: TGCGCCAGCAGCTTGGGGGGTGGCGGGTCCGCTAGTATGAACACTGAAGCTTTCTTT; CDR3 protein: CASSLGGGGSASMNTEAFF
J gene: TRBJ1-1; clone size: NA; D gene: TRBD1; V gene: TRBV6-5; CDR3 DNA: TGTGCCAGCAGGAAGGGACAGAGTGAAGCTTTCTTT; CDR3 protein: CASRKGQSEAFF
J gene: TRBJ2-2; clone size: NA; D gene: TRBD1; V gene: TRBV2; CDR3 DNA: TGTGCCGGAACGCCCGGGACAGGGGGCACCGGGGAGCTGTTTTTT; CDR3 protein: CAGTPGTGGTGELFF
J gene: TRBJ2-4; clone size: NA; D gene: TRBD1; V gene: TRBV5-1; CDR3 DNA: TGCGCCAGCAGCTCGGGACAGGAAAACATTCAGTACTTC; CDR3 protein: CASSSGQENIQYF
J gene: TRBJ2-1; clone size: NA; D gene: TRBD1; V gene: TRBV5-4; CDR3 DNA: TGTGCCAGCAGCCTGGATTCCTGGACAGGCTCGAATGAGCAGTTCTTC; CDR3 protein: CASSLDSWTGSNEQFF
J gene: TRBJ2-3; clone size: once; D gene: TRBD2; V gene: TRBV4-3; CDR3 DNA: TGCGCCAGCAGCCAAGCTCCCTCGACTAGCGGGAGGGGGAGCACAGATACGCAGTATTTT; CDR3 protein: CASSQAPSTSGRGSTDTQYF
J gene: TRBJ2-5; clone size: NA; D gene: NA; V gene: TRBV11-2; CDR3 DNA: TGTGCCAGCAGCTTAGATCTGCAGACCCAGTACTTC; CDR3 protein: CASSLDLQTQYF
J gene: TRBJ2-1; clone size: NA; D gene: TRBD1; V gene: TRBV15; CDR3 DNA: TGTGCCACCAGAACAGGGGGCGCGGACAATGAGCAGTTCTTC; CDR3 protein: CATRTGGADNEQFF
J gene: TRBJ1-2; clone size: NA; D gene: NA; V gene: TRBV5-4; CDR3 DNA: TGTGCCAGCAGCGACACTTCAAGGGAGGATGGCTACACCTTC; CDR3 protein: CASSDTSREDGYTF
J gene: TRBJ2-1; clone size: NA; D gene: NA; V gene: TRBV9; CDR3 DNA: TGTGCCAGCAGCGTAGTTGGAGGCTACAATGAGCAGTTCTTC; CDR3 protein: CASSVVGGYNEQFF
J gene: TRBJ2-1; clone size: NA; D gene: TRBD1; V gene: TRBV27; CDR3 DNA: TGTGCCAGCAGTTCGGGACAGGGGAATGAGCAGTTCTTC; CDR3 protein: CASSSGQGNEQFF
J gene: TRBJ2-3; clone size: NA; D gene: TRBD1; V gene: TRBV7-6; CDR3 DNA: TGTGCCAGCAGCCGCGCGATAATGACAGGGGGAAGGGCAGATACGCAGTATTTT; CDR3 protein: CASSRAIMTGGRADTQYF
J gene: TRBJ1-6; clone size: NA; D gene: NA; V gene: TRBV11-2; CDR3 DNA: TGTGCCAGCAGCCCCCCAGATTCACCCCTCCACTTT; CDR3 protein: CASSPPDSPLHF
J gene: TRBJ2-3; clone size: once; D gene: NA; V gene: TRBV7-8; CDR3 DNA: TGTGCCAGCAGCAGAAGGGAGCGCACAGATACGCAGTATTTT; CDR3 protein: CASSRRERTDTQYF
J gene: TRBJ2-3; clone size: NA; D gene: TRBD2; V gene: TRBV13; CDR3 DNA: TGTGCCAGCAGCCAATATAAAAGGACTAGCGGGAGGGCTAGCACAGATACGCAGTATTTT; CDR3 protein: CASSQYKRTSGRASTDTQYF
J gene: TRBJ2-2; clone size: NA; D gene: TRBD1; V gene: TRBV9; CDR3 DNA: TGTGCCAGCAGCGTTCAGGTTTTGACAGGGGGCCTACGAAACACCGGGGAGCTGTTTTTT; CDR3 protein: CASSVQVLTGGLRNTGELFF
J gene: TRBJ1-1; clone size: few; D gene: NA; V gene: TRBV9; CDR3 DNA: TGTGCCAGCAGCGTGGGGCAGGGCCGCATTGAGGACACTGAAGCTTTCTTT; CDR3 protein: CASSVGQGRIEDTEAFF
J gene: TRBJ1-1; clone size: NA; D gene: NA; V gene: TRBV30; CDR3 DNA: TGTGCCTGGACCCCGGGCATGAACACTGAAGCTTTCTTT; CDR3 protein: CAWTPGMNTEAFF
J gene: TRBJ1-2; clone size: NA; D gene: TRBD1; V gene: TRBV5-8; CDR3 DNA: TGTGCCAGCAGCCCTAGGACAGGGGGCTCTCGATATGGCTACACCTTC; CDR3 protein: CASSPRTGGSRYGYTF
J gene: TRBJ1-4; clone size: once; D gene: NA; V gene: TRBV19; CDR3 DNA: TGTGCCAGTAGCCGCGGGACGGCAAATGAAAAACTGTTTTTT; CDR3 protein: CASSRGTANEKLFF
J gene: TRBJ2-7; clone size: NA; D gene: NA; V gene: TRBV18; CDR3 DNA: TGTGCCAGCTCACCACAGGGCGGCAACGAGCAGTACTTC; CDR3 protein: CASSPQGGNEQYF
J gene: TRBJ1-6; clone size: once; D gene: TRBD1; V gene: TRBV5-6; CDR3 DNA: TGTGCCAGCAGCCCGACAGGGGGTCATTCACCCCTCCACTTT; CDR3 protein: CASSPTGGHSPLHF